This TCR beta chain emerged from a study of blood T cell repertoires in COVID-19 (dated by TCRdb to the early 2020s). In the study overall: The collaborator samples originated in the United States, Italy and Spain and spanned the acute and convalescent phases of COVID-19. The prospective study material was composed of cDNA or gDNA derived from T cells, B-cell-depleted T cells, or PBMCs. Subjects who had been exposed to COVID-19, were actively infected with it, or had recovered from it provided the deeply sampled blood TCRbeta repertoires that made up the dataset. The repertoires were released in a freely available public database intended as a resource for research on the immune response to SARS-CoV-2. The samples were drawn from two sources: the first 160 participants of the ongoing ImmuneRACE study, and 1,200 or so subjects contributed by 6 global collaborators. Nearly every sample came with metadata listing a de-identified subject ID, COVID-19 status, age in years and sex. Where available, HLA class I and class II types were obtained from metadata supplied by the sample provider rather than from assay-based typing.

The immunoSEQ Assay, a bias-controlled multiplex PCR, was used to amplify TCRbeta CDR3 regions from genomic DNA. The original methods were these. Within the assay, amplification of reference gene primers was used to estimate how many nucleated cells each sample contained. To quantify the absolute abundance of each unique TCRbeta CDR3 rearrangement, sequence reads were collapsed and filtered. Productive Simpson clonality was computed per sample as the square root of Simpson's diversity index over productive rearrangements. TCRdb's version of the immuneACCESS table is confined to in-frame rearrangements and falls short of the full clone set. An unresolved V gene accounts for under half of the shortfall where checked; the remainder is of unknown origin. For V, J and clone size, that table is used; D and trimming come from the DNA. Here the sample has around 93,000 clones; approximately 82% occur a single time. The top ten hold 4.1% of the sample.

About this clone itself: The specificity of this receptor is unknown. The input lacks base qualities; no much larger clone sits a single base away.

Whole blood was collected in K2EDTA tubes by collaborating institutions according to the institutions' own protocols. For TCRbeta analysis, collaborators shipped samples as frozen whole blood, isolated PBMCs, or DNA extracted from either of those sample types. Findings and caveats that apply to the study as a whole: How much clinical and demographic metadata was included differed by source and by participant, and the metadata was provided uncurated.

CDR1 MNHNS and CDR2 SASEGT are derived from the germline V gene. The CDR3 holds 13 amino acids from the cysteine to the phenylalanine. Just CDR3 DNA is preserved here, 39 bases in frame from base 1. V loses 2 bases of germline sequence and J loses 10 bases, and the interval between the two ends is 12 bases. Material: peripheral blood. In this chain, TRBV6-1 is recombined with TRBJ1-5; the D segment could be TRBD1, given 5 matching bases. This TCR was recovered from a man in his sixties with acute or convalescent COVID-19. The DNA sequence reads TGTGCCAGCAGTGAACCACCGGGGGGTCCCCAGCATTTT. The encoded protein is CASSEPPGGPQHF.